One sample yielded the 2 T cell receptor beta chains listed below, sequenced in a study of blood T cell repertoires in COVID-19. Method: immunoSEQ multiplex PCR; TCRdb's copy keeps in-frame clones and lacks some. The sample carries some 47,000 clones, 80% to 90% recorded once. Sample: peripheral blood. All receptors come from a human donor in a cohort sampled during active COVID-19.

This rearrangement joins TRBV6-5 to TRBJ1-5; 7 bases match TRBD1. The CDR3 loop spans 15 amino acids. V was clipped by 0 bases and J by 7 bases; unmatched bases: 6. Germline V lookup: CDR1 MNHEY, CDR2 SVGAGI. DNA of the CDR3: TGTGCCAGCAGTTACTCGTACAGGGGAACGCAGCCCCAGCATTTT. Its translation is CASSYSYRGTQPQHF.

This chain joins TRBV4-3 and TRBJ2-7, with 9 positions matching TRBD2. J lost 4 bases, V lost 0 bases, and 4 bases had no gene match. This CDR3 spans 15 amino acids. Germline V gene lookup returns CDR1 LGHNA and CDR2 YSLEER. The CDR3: CASSQDGSGGYEQYF. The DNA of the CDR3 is TGCGCCAGCAGCCAAGATGGCAGCGGGGGGTACGAGCAGTACTTC.